Presented here are 25 T cell receptor beta chains from one specimen sequenced in a study of control samples from healthy donors and cancer patients. The data were produced by immunoSEQ multiplex PCR, yet TCRdb's version contains in-frame clones alone and is incomplete. The table lists 120,000 or so clones, 87% of them singletons. Material: blood. The receptor source for this set is a man between 18 and 29 years old in good health.

The rearrangement links TRBV19 to TRBJ2-3; the D gene is possibly TRBD1 (6 bases). The V end was cut by 4 bases, the J end by 5 bases, with 13 bases between. The CDR3 spans 14 residues. Per the germline V gene, CDR1 is LNHDA and CDR2 is SQIVND (reference sequence). This chain's CDR3 is CASSRAGDGDTQYF. The CDR3 DNA reads TGTGCCAGTAGTAGGGCAGGGGATGGAGATACGCAGTATTTT.

The chain employs TRBV10-2 and TRBJ2-7; D unresolved. The ends were cut back, 3 bases at V and 4 bases at J, with 22 bases in the middle. This CDR3 contains 17 residues. Germline V lookup: CDR1 WSHSY, CDR2 SAAADI. This chain's CDR3 is CASSDKTLVGGAYEQYF. As DNA, the CDR3 is TGCGCCAGCAGTGACAAAACGTTGGTGGGTGGAGCATACGAGCAGTACTTC.

V gene TRBV7-2 combines with J gene TRBJ2-6; possible D gene TRBD1, 6 bases. V lost 1 base to trimming and J lost 1 base, with 8 bases between them. This CDR3 has 16 amino acids. From germline, CDR1 is SGHTA and CDR2 FQGNSA. The CDR3 nucleotides are TGTGCCAGCAGCTTAGAGACAGGATCTGGGGCCAACGTCCTGACTTTC. Residues: CASSLETGSGANVLTF. Supplemented by reference TRBV7-2 and TRBJ2-6, the full variable domain reads GAGVSQSPSNKVTEKGKDVELRCDPISGHTALYWYRQSLGQGLEFLIYFQGNSAPDKSGLPSDRFSAERTGGSVSTLTIQRTQQEDSAVYLCASSLETGSGANVLTFGAGSRLTVL.

This rearrangement joins TRBV7-8 to TRBJ1-2; perhaps TRBD1 as D (6 bases). CDR3 length: 15 amino acids. Trimming cost V 3 bases and J 2 bases, with 13 bases left between them. Germline V gene sequence: CDR1 SGHVS, CDR2 FQNEAQ. The CDR3: CASSFGGATNYGYTF. The CDR3 DNA follows: TGTGCCAGCAGCTTTGGGGGGGCCACGAACTATGGCTACACCTTC.

This clone came up once. J is TRBJ1-4 and V is TRBV5-1; a possible D gene is TRBD1 (5 bases). This CDR3 region has 15 residues. The V end was cut by 3 bases, the J end by 5 bases, with 14 bases between. Germline V gene data show CDR1 as SGHRS and CDR2 as YFSETQ. The CDR3 protein is CASSSQGALNEKLFF. DNA of the CDR3: TGCGCCAGCAGCTCTCAAGGGGCCCTAAATGAAAAACTGTTTTTT.

CDR3 sequence (DNA): TGTGCCAGTAGTATAGAACCTTTCAATCAGCCCCAGCATTTT. It codes for CASSIEPFNQPQHF. The chain combines TRBV19 with TRBJ1-5; D is uncertain. Between the trimmed V and J ends, which lost 0 bases and 3 bases, there was a span of 6 bases. Germline values: CDR1 LNHDA, CDR2 SQIVND (reference sequence). The CDR3 has 14 amino acids.

The chain employs TRBV12-3 or TRBV12-4 and TRBJ1-2; no clear D gene. Trimming pared 7 bases from V and 4 bases from J, leaving 13 bases between. The length of the CDR3 is 13 residues. Here the CDR3 reads CASTPTHVYGYTF. The DNA of the CDR3 is TGTGCCAGCACCCCTACCCACGTCTATGGCTACACCTTC.

V usage is TRBV19 and J usage is TRBJ2-5; possibly TRBD2 for D (5 bases). This CDR3 region has 14 residues. With 5 bases removed from V and 5 bases from J, the gap between germline ends came to 15 bases. From germline, CDR1 is LNHDA and CDR2 SQIVND (reference sequence). The CDR3 coding sequence is TGTGCCAGTAGTTCTTTCGGGGTGTGGGAGACCCAGTACTTC. Residues: CASSSFGVWETQYF.

This chain joins TRBV11-3 and TRBJ2-2, with D unresolved. The ends were cut back, 0 bases at V and 6 bases at J, with 11 bases in the middle. CDR3 length: 15 residues. Germline lookup yields CDR1 SGHNT and CDR2 YENEEA. CDR3 in DNA: TGTGCCAGCAGCTTAGAATTTGGCGCCTCCGGGGAGCTGTTTTTT. As protein: CASSLEFGASGELFF.

The V and J genes are TRBV7-2 and TRBJ1-5; maybe TRBD1 (5 bases). V lost 1 base and J lost 4, with 14 bases in between. Germline CDR1 is SGHTA and CDR2 is FQGNSA. This CDR3 contains 16 residues. Written as DNA, the CDR3 is TGTGCCAGCAGCTTAGTCGGGGGACCTTCAAATCAGCCCCAGCATTTT. Translating it yields CASSLVGGPSNQPQHF.

This clone was recorded once. The chain has TRBV12-3 or TRBV12-4 and TRBJ2-7; D call uncertain. Trimming took 5 bases from V and 5 from J, leaving 7 bases between them. This CDR3 region has 11 residues. CDR3 amino acids: CASSKLDEQYF. CDR3 in DNA: TGTGCCAGCAGTAAATTGGACGAGCAGTACTTC.

V usage is TRBV6-2 or TRBV6-3 and J usage is TRBJ2-3, with 9 nucleotides matching TRBD2. Germline lookup yields CDR1 MNHEY and CDR2 SVGEGT. This CDR3 spans 20 amino acids. With 2 bases clipped from V and 0 bases from J, the junction kept 15 bases outside the gene matches. The CDR3 spells CASSYPLGSGRGTSTDTQYF. In nucleotides, the CDR3 is TGTGCCAGCAGTTACCCCTTAGGTAGCGGGAGAGGTACTAGCACAGATACGCAGTATTTT.

This sequence joins TRBV28 and TRBJ1-5; TRBD1 might be the D (6 bases). From germline, CDR1 is MDHEN and CDR2 SYDVKM. V was trimmed by 9 bases and J by 4 bases, leaving 10 bases between them. The CDR3 is made up of 12 amino acids. CDR3 in amino acids: CASGGMNQPQHF. The CDR3 DNA follows: TGTGCCAGTGGGGGCATGAATCAGCCCCAGCATTTT.

The rearrangement uses TRBV27 and TRBJ1-4; no clear D gene. Trimming took off 9 bases at V and 3 bases at J, with 8 bases between the two ends. CDR1 and CDR2 (germline): MNHEY, SMNVEV (reference sequence). The CDR3 sequence is 12 residues long. CDR3 region: CASIGSNEKLFF. The CDR3 coding sequence is TGTGCCAGTATAGGGTCTAATGAAAAACTGTTTTTT.

V usage is TRBV19 and J usage is TRBJ2-1; 13 bases map to TRBD2. V trimming: 7 bases; J trimming: 6 bases; junction bases outside the gene matches: 9. The CDR3 totals 16 residues. The germline V gene encodes CDR1 LNHDA and CDR2 SQIVND (reference sequence). The CDR3: CASTRTSGRQVNEQFF. DNA for the CDR3: TGTGCCAGTACCCGGACTAGCGGGAGACAAGTCAATGAGCAGTTCTTC.

This chain links TRBV7-3 with TRBJ2-1, with TRBD2 as a possible D gene (5 bases). V lost 2 bases and J 7 bases, leaving 9 bases between the germline ends. The CDR3 runs to 13 residues. CDR1 and CDR2 (germline): SGHTA, FQGTGA. The CDR3 region is CASSLGGPNEQFF. CDR3 coding DNA: TGTGCCAGCAGCTTAGGAGGCCCGAATGAGCAGTTCTTC.

The chain uses TRBV10-3 and TRBJ1-3; D might be TRBD1 (6 bases). The V end lost 10 bases, the J end lost 2 bases, and 18 bases lay between the germline ends. From germline, CDR1 is ENHRY and CDR2 SYGVKD. The CDR3 extends over 15 amino acids. The CDR3 spells CATQTTGFAGNTIYF. CDR3 DNA sequence: TGTGCCACCCAAACCACAGGGTTTGCTGGAAACACCATATATTTT.

V usage is TRBV19 and J usage is TRBJ2-7, with D perhaps matching TRBD1 or TRBD2 (5 bases each). Trimming left V 3 bases short and J 3 bases short, with 18 bases between. The CDR3 spans 16 residues. Germline loops: CDR1 LNHDA, CDR2 SQIVND (reference sequence). The CDR3: CASSMAHPGLLYEQYF. CDR3 bases: TGTGCCAGTAGTATGGCCCACCCGGGGCTGCTCTACGAGCAGTACTTC. Drawing the rest from reference TRBV19 and TRBJ2-7, the complete variable domain is DGGITQSPKYLFRKEGQNVTLSCEQNLNHDAMYWYRQDPGQGLRLIYYSQIVNDFQKGDIAEGYSVSREKKESFPLTVTSAQKNPTAFYLCASSMAHPGLLYEQYFGPGTRLTVT.

This clone was observed a handful of times. Other DNA sequences within the sample encode an identical CDR3. V usage is TRBV14 and J usage is TRBJ2-5; D may be TRBD2 (5 bases). Germline V gene sequence: CDR1 SGHDN, CDR2 FVKESK. Trimming removed 1 base from V and 4 bases from J, with 13 bases in between. The CDR3 length is 15 residues. DNA of the CDR3: TGTGCCAGCAGCCAAGCCAGGCCTGGGAGAGAGACCCAGTACTTC. It translates to CASSQARPGRETQYF.

V usage is TRBV27 and J usage is TRBJ2-4; D perhaps matches TRBD1 (6 bases). The CDR3 loop spans 15 amino acids. Germline V CDR1 and CDR2: MNHEY, SMNVEV (reference sequence). With 7 bases removed from V and 0 bases from J, the gap between germline ends came to 13 bases. CDR3 sequence reads: CASTSGQIAKNIQYF. CDR3 nucleotide sequence: TGTGCCAGCACCTCAGGACAGATAGCCAAAAACATTCAGTACTTC.

J is TRBJ2-3 and V is TRBV28, with 12 bases lining up with TRBD2. The CDR3 is 14 amino acids. J was trimmed by 7 bases and V by 6 bases; bases with no gene match: 5. The germline gives CDR1 MDHEN, CDR2 SYDVKM. The CDR3 nucleotides read TGTGCCAGCAGACCGACTAGCGGGAGTTATACGCAGTATTTT. It is translated as CASRPTSGSYTQYF.

V is TRBV7-3 and J is TRBJ2-7; the D is unclear. Germline CDR1 is SGHTA and CDR2 is FQGTGA. The CDR3 covers 17 residues. Trimming left V 1 base short and J 0 bases short, with 16 bases between. The CDR3: CASSLRAARTTSYEQYF. The CDR3 nucleotides read TGTGCCAGCAGCTTAAGGGCAGCTCGTACGACCTCCTACGAGCAGTACTTC.

V usage is TRBV9 and J usage is TRBJ2-3; possibly TRBD1 or TRBD2 for D (6 bases each). The CDR3 totals 13 residues. Between the trimmed V and J ends, which lost 2 bases and 4 bases, there was a span of 8 bases. The germline V gene has CDR1 SGDLS and CDR2 YYNGEE. CDR3: CASSVEGADTQYF. CDR3 in DNA: TGTGCCAGCAGCGTGGAGGGGGCAGATACGCAGTATTTT.

The V and J genes are TRBV12-3 or TRBV12-4 and TRBJ1-1; no clear D gene. CDR3 length: 13 amino acids. The ends were cut back, 7 bases at V and 0 bases at J, with 9 bases in the middle. CDR3 nucleotide sequence: TGTGCCAGCACCCGCCAGGTGAACACTGAAGCTTTCTTT. Residues: CASTRQVNTEAFF.

The V call is TRBV11-1, the J call TRBJ1-1; D unresolved. CDR1 is SGHAT, CDR2 FQDESV, per germline (reference sequence). CDR3 size: 14 residues. The ends were cut back, 1 base at V and 1 base at J, with 7 bases in the middle. CDR3 sequence (DNA): TGTGCCAGCAGCTTAGGACAACAGAACACTGAAGCTTTCTTT. The encoded protein is CASSLGQQNTEAFF.